The 20 T cell receptor beta chains below come from one sample, sequenced in a study of CD8 T cells in ankylosing spondylitis. MiXCR, applied by TCRdb to the 5' RACE reads, yields one record per CDR3 protein. Here the sample spans 750,000 to 850,000 distinct CDR3 sequences, 10% to 15% being singletons. General study results and limits: A motif of several highly homologous TCR beta variants was seen as apparently characteristic of ankylosing spondylitis blood.

No antigens are known for them. Material for sequencing was blood, either unsorted or a sorted T cell fraction (not recorded which). Source of these receptors: a male donor with ankylosing spondylitis.

This clonotype was recorded many times. The chain is built from TRBV29-1 and TRBJ2-3, with 8 bases aligning to TRBD2. The CDR3 consists of 16 residues. With V trimmed by 3 bases and J by 5 bases, 13 bases remained unmatched. Germline values: CDR1 SQVTM, CDR2 ANQGSEA. CDR3 region: CSVDRRFGLAGDTQYF. In DNA form, the CDR3 reads TGCAGCGTTGATCGTCGTTTCGGGCTAGCGGGAGATACGCAGTATTTT.

Comment on this clonotype: One end of the junction fails to match germline, which may point to a read error. The chain uses TRBV20-1 and TRBJ2-1; 14 bases fit TRBD2. CDR3 length equals 20 residues. Germline CDR1 reads DFQATT; CDR2 reads SNEGSKA (reference sequence). CDR3 bases: TGCTGTGCTATCTTCCTTCGGGGCGGACTAGCGGGAGGTAGCTACAATGAGCAGTTCTTC. It codes for CCAIFLRGGLAGGSYNEQFF.

The J gene is TRBJ2-4, the V gene TRBV5-6; unclear D gene. Germline CDR1 reads SGHDT; CDR2 reads YYEEEE. Trimming took 5 bases from V and 6 from J, leaving 9 bases between them. The CDR3 has 12 amino acids. CDR3 nucleotide sequence: TGTGCCAGCAGTACGGGCTCAAACATTCAGTACTTC. Encoded protein: CASSTGSNIQYF.

CDR3 DNA: TGTGCCAGCAGCCTACAGTCAAACTATGGCTACACCTTC. This gives the protein CASSLQSNYGYTF. The gene calls are TRBV6-1 and TRBJ1-2, with D uncertain. CDR3 size: 13 residues. Germline V CDR1 and CDR2: MNHNS, SASEGT. V was shortened by 6 bases and J by 2 bases, with 10 bases between the two germline ends.

This clonotype was recorded at least ten times. This sequence joins TRBV5-6 and TRBJ2-3; D uncertain. The germline CDR1 and CDR2 sequences are SGHDT and YYEEEE. The CDR3 consists of 14 residues. V lost 6 bases to trimming and J lost 1 base, with 12 bases between them. Here the CDR3 reads CASTLPAGTDTQYF. As DNA, the CDR3 is TGTGCCAGCACCCTCCCGGCCGGCACAGATACGCAGTATTTT.

The J gene is TRBJ2-6, the V gene TRBV5-1; unclear D gene. Germline values: CDR1 SGHRS, CDR2 YFSETQ. CDR3 length equals 14 residues. Deletions cut 5 bases from V and 0 bases from J, with 6 bases between. The CDR3 reads CASRMNSGANVLTF. In nucleotides, the CDR3 is TGCGCCAGCAGGATGAACTCTGGGGCCAACGTCCTGACTTTC.

This clonotype has a handful of counts. The rearrangement uses TRBV20-1 and TRBJ2-1, with 10 bases lining up with TRBD2. V shed 3 bases and J 3 bases; nucleotides not matched to a gene: 8. Germline assignment: CDR1 DFQATT and CDR2 SNEGSKA (reference sequence). This CDR3 is 16 amino acids long. The CDR3 is CSASPMSSGGYNEQFF. The DNA of the CDR3 is TGCAGTGCTAGCCCCATGTCTAGCGGGGGCTACAATGAGCAGTTCTTC.

This clonotype was observed a handful of times. The chain couples TRBV3-1 to TRBJ1-1; possibly TRBD1 for D (6 bases). V was trimmed by 2 bases and J by 3 bases, leaving 10 bases between them. The CDR3 runs to 14 residues. CDR1 LGHDT and CDR2 YNNKEL come from the germline V gene (reference sequence). In DNA, the CDR3 is TGTGCCAGCAGCCAACCAGGGGAGTACACTGAAGCTTTCTTT. This codes for CASSQPGEYTEAFF.

In its sample, this clonotype was seen a few times. This chain uses TRBV20-1 with TRBJ1-5; D gene uncertain. Germline CDR1 is DFQATT and CDR2 is SNEGSKA (reference sequence). V shed 8 bases and J shed 4 bases, with 18 bases lying between them. The CDR3 is made up of 14 amino acids. The DNA of the CDR3 is TGCAGTACCGCTGGGCGGTACCAAAATCAGCCCCAGCATTTT. This sequence encodes CSTAGRYQNQPQHF.

This clonotype came up many times. The chain uses TRBV10-3 and TRBJ2-1; 8 bases line up with TRBD2. This CDR3 has 16 amino acids. Trimming cost V 4 bases and J 6 bases; bases outside gene matches: 11. Germline V gene lookup returns CDR1 ENHRY and CDR2 SYGVKD. The CDR3 nucleotides read TGTGCCATCAGTGGCAGCGGGAGTGGGATCCGCAATGAGCAGTTCTTC. Residues: CAISGSGSGIRNEQFF.

The rearrangement uses TRBV12-3 or TRBV12-4 and TRBJ1-6; 7 bases map to TRBD1. Germline trimming cut 5 bases from V and 9 bases from J; bases unmatched to any gene: 7. This CDR3 region has 14 residues. The CDR3 is CASSTQGWGSPLHF. The CDR3 nucleotides read TGTGCCAGCAGTACACAGGGGTGGGGTTCACCCCTCCACTTT.

This clonotype has a count of ten or more. This chain links TRBV29-1 with TRBJ2-5, with D possibly being TRBD1 (6 bases). Looked up from germline, CDR1 is SQVTM and CDR2 is ANQGSEA. CDR3 size: 12 residues. Trimming shortened V by 7 bases and J by 2 bases, and 11 bases separated the two germline ends. For the CDR3, the DNA is TGCAGCGCTATGGACAGACAAGAGACCCAGTACTTC. Translation gives CSAMDRQETQYF. The full variable domain, its missing parts supplied by reference TRBV29-1 and TRBJ2-5, is SAVISQKPSRDICQRGTSLTIQCQVDSQVTMMFWYRQQPGQSLTLIATANQGSEATYESGFVIDKFPISRPNLTFSTLTVSNMSPEDSSIYLCSAMDRQETQYFGPGTRLLVL.

J is TRBJ2-1 and V is TRBV9; D possibly uses TRBD1 or TRBD2 (5 bases each). The V gene lost 0 bases and the J gene lost 10 bases, with 17 bases spanning the gap. The CDR3 is 15 amino acids. Germline V gene lookup returns CDR1 SGDLS and CDR2 YYNGEE. The CDR3 DNA reads as TGTGCCAGCAGCGTAGCTGAGGGACGGTACGGGGAGCAGTTCTTC. Translation gives CASSVAEGRYGEQFF.

This clonotype was seen many times. The chain combines TRBV20-1 with TRBJ1-2; 8 nucleotides align to TRBD1. V trimming: 5 bases; J trimming: 1 base; junction bases outside the gene matches: 3. Per the germline V gene, CDR1 is DFQATT and CDR2 is SNEGSKA (reference sequence). The CDR3 length is 13 residues. CDR3 coding DNA: TGCAGTGCTTTAGACAGGGGTAACTATGGCTACACCTTC. Amino acids: CSALDRGNYGYTF.

This clonotype was observed a handful of times. The V gene is TRBV20-1, the J gene TRBJ2-1, with 9 bases identical to TRBD2. The length of the CDR3 is 11 residues. V was pared by 4 bases and J by 10 bases, with 2 bases of the junction left unmatched. The germline V gene has CDR1 DFQATT and CDR2 SNEGSKA (reference sequence). The CDR3 DNA reads as TGCAGTGCTACGACTAGCGGCGAGCAGTTCTTC. Its translation is CSATTSGEQFF.

The genes are TRBV6-2 or TRBV6-3 and TRBJ2-1; no clear D gene. The V end was cut by 0 bases, the J end by 11 bases, with 8 bases between. Germline CDR1 MNHEY, CDR2 SVGEGT. This CDR3 contains 12 residues. The CDR3 DNA is TGTGCCAGCAGTTACTCGTGGCAGCAGCAGTTCTTC. It specifies CASSYSWQQQFF.

This clonotype was counted only a few times. The V call is TRBV2, the J call TRBJ2-7; 8 nucleotides agree with TRBD1. Trimming cost V 1 base and J 3 bases; bases outside gene matches: 5. This CDR3 has 15 amino acids. CDR1 and CDR2 (germline): SNHLY, FYNNEI. This CDR3 is CASSEDSGGFYEQYF. CDR3 nucleotide sequence: TGTGCCAGCAGTGAAGACTCAGGGGGCTTCTACGAGCAGTACTTC.

This clonotype was seen many times. The chain couples TRBV4-3 to TRBJ1-4, with no clear D. The CDR3 consists of 16 residues. The germline gives CDR1 LGHNA, CDR2 YSLEER. Trimming cost V 2 bases and J 7 bases, with 17 bases left between them. CDR3 amino acids: CASSQSGPFRSEKLFF. CDR3 nucleotide sequence: TGCGCCAGCAGCCAAAGCGGCCCGTTTCGCTCTGAAAAACTGTTTTTT.

This clonotype was seen more than once but under ten times. V and J are TRBV29-1 and TRBJ1-2; 9 positions agree with TRBD1. Germline-derived CDR1 and CDR2 are SQVTM and ANQGSEA. Losses at the gene ends were 8 bases for V and 2 bases for J; bases not matched to a gene: 15. CDR3 length: 16 residues. Written as DNA, the CDR3 is TGCAGCATCTTGAACCGGGGACAGGGCGGGAACTATGGCTACACCTTC. This sequence encodes CSILNRGQGGNYGYTF. The full variable domain, in which reference TRBV29-1 and TRBJ1-2 provide the parts outside the CDR3, is SAVISQKPSRDICQRGTSLTIQCQVDSQVTMMFWYRQQPGQSLTLIATANQGSEATYESGFVIDKFPISRPNLTFSTLTVSNMSPEDSSIYLCSILNRGQGGNYGYTFGSGTRLTVV.

The gene calls are TRBV30 and TRBJ2-7, with a possible D match to TRBD1 (6 bases). CDR3 length: 13 residues. The V gene's germline CDR1 is GTSNPN and CDR2 SVGIG (reference sequence). V was cut by 4 bases and J by 1 base, with 11 bases left in between. As DNA, the CDR3 is TGTGCCTGGAACCAGGGGCTTTCCTACGAGCAGTACTTC. Its protein product is CAWNQGLSYEQYF.